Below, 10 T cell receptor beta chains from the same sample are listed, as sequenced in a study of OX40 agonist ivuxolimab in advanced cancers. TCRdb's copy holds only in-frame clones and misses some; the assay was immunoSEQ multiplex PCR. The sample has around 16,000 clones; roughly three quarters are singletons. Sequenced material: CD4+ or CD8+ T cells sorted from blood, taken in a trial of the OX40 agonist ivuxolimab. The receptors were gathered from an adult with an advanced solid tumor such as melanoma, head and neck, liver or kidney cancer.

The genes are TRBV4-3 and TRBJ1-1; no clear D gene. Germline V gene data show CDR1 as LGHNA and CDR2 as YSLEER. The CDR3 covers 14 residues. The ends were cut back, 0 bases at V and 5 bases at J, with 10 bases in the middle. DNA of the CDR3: TGCGCCAGCAGCCAAGAAACTGAGGTTACTGAAGCTTTCTTT. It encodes CASSQETEVTEAFF.

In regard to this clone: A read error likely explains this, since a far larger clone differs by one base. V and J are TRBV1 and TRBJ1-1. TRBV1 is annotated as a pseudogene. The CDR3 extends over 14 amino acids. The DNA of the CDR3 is TGCACCAGCAGCCCCGAGGCTGGGATTACTGAAGCTTTCTTT. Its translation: CTSSPEAGITEAFF.

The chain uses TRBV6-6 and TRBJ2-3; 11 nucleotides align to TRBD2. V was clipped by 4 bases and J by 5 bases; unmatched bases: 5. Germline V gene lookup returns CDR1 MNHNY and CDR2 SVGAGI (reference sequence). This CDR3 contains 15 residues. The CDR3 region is CASSFSGRAGDTQYF. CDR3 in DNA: TGTGCCAGCAGTTTTAGCGGGAGGGCCGGAGATACGCAGTATTTT.

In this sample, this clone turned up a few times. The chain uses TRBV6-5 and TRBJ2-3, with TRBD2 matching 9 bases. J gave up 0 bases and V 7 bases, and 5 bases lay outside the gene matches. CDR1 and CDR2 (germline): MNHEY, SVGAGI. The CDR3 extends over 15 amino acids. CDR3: CASTPTSGSTDTQYF. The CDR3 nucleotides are TGTGCCAGCACCCCGACTAGCGGAAGCACAGATACGCAGTATTTT.

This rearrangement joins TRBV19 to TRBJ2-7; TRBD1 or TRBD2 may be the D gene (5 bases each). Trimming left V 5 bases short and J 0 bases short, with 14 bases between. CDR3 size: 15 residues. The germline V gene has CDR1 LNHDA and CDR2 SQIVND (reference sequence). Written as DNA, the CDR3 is TGTGCCAGTAGTCATAGAGGGACCGCCTCCTACGAGCAGTACTTC. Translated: CASSHRGTASYEQYF.

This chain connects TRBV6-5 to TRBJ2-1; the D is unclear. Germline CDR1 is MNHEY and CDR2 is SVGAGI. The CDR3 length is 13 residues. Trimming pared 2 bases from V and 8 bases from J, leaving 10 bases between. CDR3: CASSYVVGDEQFF. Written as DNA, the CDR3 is TGTGCCAGCAGTTACGTAGTTGGGGATGAGCAGTTCTTC.

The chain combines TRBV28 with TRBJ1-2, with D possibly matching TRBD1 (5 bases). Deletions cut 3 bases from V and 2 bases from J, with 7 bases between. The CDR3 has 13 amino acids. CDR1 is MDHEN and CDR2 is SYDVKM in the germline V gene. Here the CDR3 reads CASSFRGNYGYTF. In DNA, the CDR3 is TGTGCCAGCAGTTTTAGGGGCAACTATGGCTACACCTTC.

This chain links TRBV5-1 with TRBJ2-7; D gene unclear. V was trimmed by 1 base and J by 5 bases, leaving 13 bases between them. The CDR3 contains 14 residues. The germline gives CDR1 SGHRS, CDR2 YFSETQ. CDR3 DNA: TGCGCCAGCAGCTTGACGTCTGCGGCCGACGAGCAGTACTTC. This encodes CASSLTSAADEQYF.

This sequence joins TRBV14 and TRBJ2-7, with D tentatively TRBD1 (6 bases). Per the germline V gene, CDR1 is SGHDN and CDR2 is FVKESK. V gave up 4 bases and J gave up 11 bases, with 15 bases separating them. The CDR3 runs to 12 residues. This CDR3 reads CASSPHPGDEYF. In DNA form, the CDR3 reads TGTGCCAGCAGCCCCCACCCAGGGGACGAGTACTTC. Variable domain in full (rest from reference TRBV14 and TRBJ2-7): EAGVTQFPSHSVIEKGQTVTLRCDPISGHDNLYWYRRVMGKEIKFLLHFVKESKQDESGMPNNRFLAERTGGTYSTLKVQPAELEDSGVYFCASSPHPGDEYFGPGTRLTVT.

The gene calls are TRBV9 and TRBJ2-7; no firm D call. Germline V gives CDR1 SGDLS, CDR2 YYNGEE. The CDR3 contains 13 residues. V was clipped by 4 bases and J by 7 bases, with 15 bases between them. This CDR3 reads CASSPDTPDEQYF. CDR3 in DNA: TGTGCCAGCAGCCCCGACACCCCTGATGAGCAGTACTTC.